A selection of T cell receptor beta chains follows, all from one sample in a study of long-term antiretroviral therapy in people with HIV. Only in-frame clones appear in the TCRdb table, and some are missing; sequencing was by immunoSEQ multiplex PCR. The table shows approximately 25,000 clones, with about 80% occurring only once. The sequences come from unsorted PBMCs, collected 1.2 years after starting antiretroviral therapy. The receptors come from a woman aged 40-49 years with HIV. The CDR3 runs from the conserved cysteine through the conserved F or W. The order of the fields is J gene, clone size, D gene, V gene, CDR3 DNA, CDR3 protein. D genes are given only for firm matches. The size entry is marked missing in some rows and otherwise reads once, few, many or a size class.

J gene: TRBJ1-4; clone size: -; D gene: -; V gene: TRBV6-5; CDR3 DNA: TGTGCCAGCAGCGTGTCTTGGCGGGCTAATGAAAAACTGTTTTTT; CDR3 protein: CASSVSWRANEKLFF
J gene: TRBJ1-5; clone size: few; D gene: TRBD1; V gene: TRBV7-6; CDR3 DNA: TGTGCCAGCAGCCTTGACAGGGGGCGTCAGCCCCAGCATTTT; CDR3 protein: CASSLDRGRQPQHF
J gene: TRBJ2-2; clone size: -; D gene: -; V gene: TRBV5-1; CDR3 DNA: TGCGCCAGCAGCTTGGCTCTAACGGTAAACACCGGGGAGCTGTTTTTT; CDR3 protein: CASSLALTVNTGELFF
J gene: TRBJ1-1; clone size: -; D gene: TRBD1; V gene: TRBV7-8; CDR3 DNA: TGTGCCAGCAGCTTAAGGGGGGACAGCTGGAACACTGAAGCTTTCTTT; CDR3 protein: CASSLRGDSWNTEAFF
J gene: TRBJ1-2; clone size: -; D gene: -; V gene: TRBV2; CDR3 DNA: TGTGCCAGCAGCGACCTACAGTTGAACCTCTACGGCTACACCTTC; CDR3 protein: CASSDLQLNLYGYTF
J gene: TRBJ2-7; clone size: few; D gene: -; V gene: TRBV19; CDR3 DNA: TGTGCCAGTAGTAGAGAACGAGACATGTCCTACGAGCAGTACTTC; CDR3 protein: CASSRERDMSYEQYF
J gene: TRBJ1-2; clone size: -; D gene: TRBD1; V gene: TRBV28; CDR3 DNA: TGTGCCAGCAGTTCGGGACAGTCTAACTATGGCTACACCTTC; CDR3 protein: CASSSGQSNYGYTF
J gene: TRBJ1-1; clone size: once; D gene: -; V gene: TRBV5-6; CDR3 DNA: TGTGCCAGCAGCTTCCTCGGACAGCTTGGGACTGAAGCTTTCTTT; CDR3 protein: CASSFLGQLGTEAFF
J gene: TRBJ1-1; clone size: -; D gene: -; V gene: TRBV5-8; CDR3 DNA: TGTGCCAGCAGCTTGCATACGGTGAACACTGAAGCTTTCTTT; CDR3 protein: CASSLHTVNTEAFF
J gene: TRBJ1-1; clone size: -; D gene: -; V gene: TRBV5-5; CDR3 DNA: TGTGCCAGCAGCTTGGGCGGCACAAACACTGAAGCTTTCTTT; CDR3 protein: CASSLGGTNTEAFF
J gene: TRBJ1-1; clone size: -; D gene: TRBD1; V gene: TRBV2; CDR3 DNA: TGTGCCAGCAGCGGACAGGGGTTCCACACTGAAGCTTTCTTT; CDR3 protein: CASSGQGFHTEAFF
J gene: TRBJ1-2; clone size: -; D gene: -; V gene: TRBV11-2; CDR3 DNA: TGTGCCAGCAGACTAGCCCCTGAGACAGGATGGGGGGGCTACACCTTC; CDR3 protein: CASRLAPETGWGGYTF
J gene: TRBJ1-5; clone size: -; D gene: -; V gene: TRBV30; CDR3 DNA: TGTGCCTGGAGTGACAGTAGCAATCAGCCCCAGCATTTT; CDR3 protein: CAWSDSSNQPQHF
J gene: TRBJ2-2; clone size: few; D gene: -; V gene: TRBV30; CDR3 DNA: TGTGCCTGGAATACGGCCGGGGAGCTGTTTTTT; CDR3 protein: CAWNTAGELFF
J gene: TRBJ2-1; clone size: -; D gene: -; V gene: TRBV5-1; CDR3 DNA: TGCGCCAGCAGCTTGGGGGGGGCTTCCGAGCAGTTCTTC; CDR3 protein: CASSLGGASEQFF
J gene: TRBJ1-5; clone size: -; D gene: -; V gene: TRBV13; CDR3 DNA: TGTGCCAGCAGCTCGGGACAATTAAATCAGCCCCAGCATTTT; CDR3 protein: CASSSGQLNQPQHF
J gene: TRBJ2-1; clone size: -; D gene: TRBD2; V gene: TRBV30; CDR3 DNA: TGTGCCGTAAAAGCGGGGGATTACAATGAGCAGTTCTTC; CDR3 protein: CAVKAGDYNEQFF
J gene: TRBJ1-4; clone size: -; D gene: TRBD1; V gene: TRBV6-5; CDR3 DNA: TGTGCCAGCAAATACCGAGGGACAGGGAGTGAAAAACTGTTTTTT; CDR3 protein: CASKYRGTGSEKLFF
J gene: TRBJ1-2; clone size: -; D gene: TRBD1; V gene: TRBV4-1; CDR3 DNA: TGCGCCAGCAGCCAAGGGACAGGGAGATATGGTGGCTACACCTTC; CDR3 protein: CASSQGTGRYGGYTF
J gene: TRBJ2-7; clone size: -; D gene: TRBD2; V gene: TRBV5-4; CDR3 DNA: TGTGCCAGCAGCGGAAGGAGCGGGAGTAAAGACGAGCAGTACTTC; CDR3 protein: CASSGRSGSKDEQYF